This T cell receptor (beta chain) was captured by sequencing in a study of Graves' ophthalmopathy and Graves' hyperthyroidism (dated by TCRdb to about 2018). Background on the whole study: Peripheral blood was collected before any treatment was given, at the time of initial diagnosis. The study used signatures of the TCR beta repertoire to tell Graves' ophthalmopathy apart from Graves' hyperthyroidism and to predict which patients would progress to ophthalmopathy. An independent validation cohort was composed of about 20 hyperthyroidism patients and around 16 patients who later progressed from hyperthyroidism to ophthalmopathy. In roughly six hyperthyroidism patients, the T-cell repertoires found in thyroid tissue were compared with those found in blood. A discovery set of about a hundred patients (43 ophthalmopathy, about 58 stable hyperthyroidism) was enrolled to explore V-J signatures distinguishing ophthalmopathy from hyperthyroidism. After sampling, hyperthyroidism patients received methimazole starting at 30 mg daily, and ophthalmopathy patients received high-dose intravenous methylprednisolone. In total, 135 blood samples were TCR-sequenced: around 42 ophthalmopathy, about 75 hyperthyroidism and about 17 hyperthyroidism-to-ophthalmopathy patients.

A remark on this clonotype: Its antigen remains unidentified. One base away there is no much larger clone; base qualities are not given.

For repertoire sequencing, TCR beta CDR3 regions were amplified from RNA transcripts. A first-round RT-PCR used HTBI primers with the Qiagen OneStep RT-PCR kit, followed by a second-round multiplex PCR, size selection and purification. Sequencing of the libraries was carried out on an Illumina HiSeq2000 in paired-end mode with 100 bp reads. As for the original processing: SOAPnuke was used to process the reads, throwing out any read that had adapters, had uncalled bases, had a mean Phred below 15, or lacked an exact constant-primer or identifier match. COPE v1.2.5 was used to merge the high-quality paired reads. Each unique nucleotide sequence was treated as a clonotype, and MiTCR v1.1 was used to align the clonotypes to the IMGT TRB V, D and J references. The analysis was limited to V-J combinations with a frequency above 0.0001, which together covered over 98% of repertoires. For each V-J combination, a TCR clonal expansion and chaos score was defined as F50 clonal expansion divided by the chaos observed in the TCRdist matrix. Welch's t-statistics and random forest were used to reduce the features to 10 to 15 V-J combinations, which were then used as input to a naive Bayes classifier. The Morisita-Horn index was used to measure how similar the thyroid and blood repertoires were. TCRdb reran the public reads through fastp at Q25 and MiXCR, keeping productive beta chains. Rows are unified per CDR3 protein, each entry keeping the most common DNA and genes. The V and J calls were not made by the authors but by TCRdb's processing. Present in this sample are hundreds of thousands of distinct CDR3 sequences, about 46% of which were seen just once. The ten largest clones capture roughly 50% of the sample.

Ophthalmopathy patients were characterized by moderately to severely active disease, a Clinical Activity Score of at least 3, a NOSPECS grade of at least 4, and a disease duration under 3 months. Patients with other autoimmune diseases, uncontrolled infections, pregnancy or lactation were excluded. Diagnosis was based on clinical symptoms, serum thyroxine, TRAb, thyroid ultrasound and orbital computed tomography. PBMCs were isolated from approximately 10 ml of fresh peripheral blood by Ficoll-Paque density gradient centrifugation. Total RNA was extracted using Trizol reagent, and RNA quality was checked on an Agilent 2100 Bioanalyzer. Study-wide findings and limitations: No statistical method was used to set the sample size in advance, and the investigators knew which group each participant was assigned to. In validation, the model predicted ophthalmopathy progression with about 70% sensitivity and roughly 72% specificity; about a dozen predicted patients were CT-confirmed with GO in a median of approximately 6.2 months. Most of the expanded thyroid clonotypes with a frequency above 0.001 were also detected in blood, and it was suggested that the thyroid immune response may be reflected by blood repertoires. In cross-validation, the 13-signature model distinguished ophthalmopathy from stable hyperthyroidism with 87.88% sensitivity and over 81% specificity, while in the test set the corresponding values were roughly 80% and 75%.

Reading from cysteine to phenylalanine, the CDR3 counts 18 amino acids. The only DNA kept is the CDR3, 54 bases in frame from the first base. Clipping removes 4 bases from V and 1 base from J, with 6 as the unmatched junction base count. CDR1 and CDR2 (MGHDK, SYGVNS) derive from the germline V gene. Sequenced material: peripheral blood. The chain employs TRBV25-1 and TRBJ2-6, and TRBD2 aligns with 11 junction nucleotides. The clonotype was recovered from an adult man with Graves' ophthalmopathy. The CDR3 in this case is CASSGLVAGGSGANVLTF. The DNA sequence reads TGTGCCAGCAGTGGCCTTGTAGCGGGAGGGTCTGGGGCCAACGTCCTGACTTTC.